This T cell receptor (beta chain) was observed in a study of Ad26.COV2.S vaccination and SARS-CoV-2 variants. Treatment specified: roughly 20 received Ad26.COV2.S at low or high dose, single or two shots; about five received placebo; per-sample allocation not given. On day 63 after the first injection, vaccine and placebo recipients gave samples. Trimming shortened V by 5 bases and J by 3 bases, and 16 bases separated the two germline ends. The germline gives CDR1 SGHTA, CDR2 FQGNSA. This CDR3 region has 15 residues. Sequencing used immunoSEQ multiplex PCR; TCRdb keeps in-frame clones, though not all of them. This sample carries fewer than 400,000 clones, roughly nine tenths of them seen once, and the ten largest clones take 3.5%.

The receptor was derived from a person between 18 and 65 years old who received the Ad26.COV2.S COVID-19 vaccine or a placebo. This chain uses TRBV7-2 with TRBJ1-1, with D perhaps matching TRBD1 (6 bases). Material: peripheral blood, obtained in a trial of Ad26.COV2.S vaccine versus placebo. The CDR3 loop reads CASSATGRTDTEAFF. For the CDR3, the DNA is TGTGCCAGCAGCGCGACAGGAAGGACGGACACTGAAGCTTTCTTT.